This T cell receptor beta chain came from a study of STAT3 mutations in large granular lymphocyte leukemia. As for the study in general: Canonical activating STAT3 mutations were detected in roughly half of the longitudinally sequenced T-LGLL patients. Points from the study as a whole: Clonal expansion was inferred from samples taken at other timepoints. In several patients, dominant TCR clone burden exceeded STAT3 mutant burden, suggesting STAT3 mutation arose secondarily. Every T-cell large granular lymphocyte leukemia patient had at least one immunodominant TCR beta clonotype.

The germline V gene has CDR1 SGHRS and CDR2 YFSETQ. CDR3 length: 14 amino acids. The V end was cut by 2 bases, the J end by 11 bases, with 18 bases between. Roughly 41,000 productive templates were obtained per sample on average. Generated by immunoSEQ multiplex PCR, the TCRdb table keeps only in-frame clones and is missing some. The table has 5,400 or so clones, about 45% seen once. About this clone: What it binds is unknown.

Sequencing used peripheral blood mononuclear cells. The TCR originated in a woman between 70 and 85 years old with T-cell large granular lymphocyte leukemia. Some clones in this sample may be carry-over from other donors' samples. The chain joins TRBV5-1 to TRBJ2-3; tentative D call: TRBD2 (5 bases). The CDR3, as DNA: TGCGCCAGCAGCTTTGGCCCTACCACAGAGGGGCAGTATTTT. Translation: CASSFGPTTEGQYF.